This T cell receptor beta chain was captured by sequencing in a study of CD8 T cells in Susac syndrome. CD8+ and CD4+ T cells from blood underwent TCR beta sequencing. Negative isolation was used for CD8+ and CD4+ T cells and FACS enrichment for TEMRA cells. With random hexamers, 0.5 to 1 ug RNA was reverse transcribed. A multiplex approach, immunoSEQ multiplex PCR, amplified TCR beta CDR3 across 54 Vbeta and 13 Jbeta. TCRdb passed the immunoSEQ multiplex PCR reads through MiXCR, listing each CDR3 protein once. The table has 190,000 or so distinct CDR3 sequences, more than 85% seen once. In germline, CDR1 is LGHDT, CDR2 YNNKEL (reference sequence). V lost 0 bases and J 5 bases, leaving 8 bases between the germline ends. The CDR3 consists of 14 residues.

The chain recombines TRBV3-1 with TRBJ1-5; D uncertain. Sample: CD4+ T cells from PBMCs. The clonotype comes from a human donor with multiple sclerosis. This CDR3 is CASSQDAGYQPQHF. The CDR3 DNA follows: TGTGCCAGCAGCCAAGATGCCGGATATCAGCCCCAGCATTTT.